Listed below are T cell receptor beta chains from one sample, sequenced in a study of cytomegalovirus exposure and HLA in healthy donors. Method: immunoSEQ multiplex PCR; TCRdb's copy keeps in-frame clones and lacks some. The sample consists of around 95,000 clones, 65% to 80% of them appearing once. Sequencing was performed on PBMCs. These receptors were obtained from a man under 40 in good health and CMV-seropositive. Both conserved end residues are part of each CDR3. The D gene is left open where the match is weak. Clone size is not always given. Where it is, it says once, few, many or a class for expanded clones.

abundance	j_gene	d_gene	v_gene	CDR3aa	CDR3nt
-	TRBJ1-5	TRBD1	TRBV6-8	CASSWGQGASNQPQHF	TGTGCCAGCAGTTGGGGACAGGGGGCGAGCAATCAGCCCCAGCATTTT
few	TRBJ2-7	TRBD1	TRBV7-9	CASSLAPGTGQNEQYF	TGTGCCAGCAGCTTAGCCCCCGGGACAGGGCAGAACGAGCAGTACTTC
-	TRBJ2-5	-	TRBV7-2	CASSLQETQYF	TGTGCCAGCAGCTTACAGGAGACCCAGTACTTC
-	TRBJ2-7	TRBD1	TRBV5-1	CASSPGQDYEQYF	TGCGCCAGCAGCCCGGGACAGGACTACGAGCAGTACTTC
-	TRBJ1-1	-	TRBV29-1	CSVAPSRGTEAFF	TGCAGCGTTGCTCCGTCCAGGGGCACTGAAGCTTTCTTT
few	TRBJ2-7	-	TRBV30	CAWSRPYEQYF	TGTGCCTGGAGTCGTCCCTACGAGCAGTACTTC
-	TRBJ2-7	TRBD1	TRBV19	CASSIGTGQGRYEQYF	TGTGCCAGTAGTATTGGGACGGGACAGGGACGTTACGAGCAGTACTTC
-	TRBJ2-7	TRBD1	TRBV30	CAWSGDRDYEQYF	TGTGCCTGGAGTGGGGACAGGGACTACGAGCAGTACTTC
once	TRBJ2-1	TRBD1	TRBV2	CASSEWDRGVGEQFF	TGTGCCAGCAGTGAATGGGACAGGGGTGTCGGTGAGCAGTTCTTC
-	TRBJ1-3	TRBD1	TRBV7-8	CASSLGQRGGHSGNTIYF	TGTGCCAGCAGCTTAGGACAGCGAGGGGGCCACTCTGGAAACACCATATATTTT
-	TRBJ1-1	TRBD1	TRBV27	CASSPKKGAAFF	TGTGCCAGCAGCCCCAAAAAGGGGGCCGCTTTCTTT
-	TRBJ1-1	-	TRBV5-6	CASSLGILAGTEAFF	TGTGCCAGCAGCTTGGGAATCCTTGCCGGTACTGAAGCTTTCTTT
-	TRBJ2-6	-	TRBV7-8	CASSAQGFSSGANVLTF	TGTGCCAGCAGCGCCCAGGGATTTTCCTCTGGGGCCAACGTCCTGACTTTC
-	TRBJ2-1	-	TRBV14	CASSPRQAPSNEQFF	TGTGCCAGCAGCCCAAGGCAGGCTCCAAGCAATGAGCAGTTCTTC
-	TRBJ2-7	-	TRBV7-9	CASRQVSSYEQYF	TGTGCCAGCAGGCAGGTGAGCTCCTACGAGCAGTACTTC
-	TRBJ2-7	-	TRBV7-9	CASRRSPLESYEQYF	TGTGCCAGCAGGCGGTCTCCCCTGGAATCCTACGAGCAGTACTTC
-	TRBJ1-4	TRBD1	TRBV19	CASRGGTGGRTVEQKLFF	TGTGCCAGTAGGGGGGGGACAGGGGGAAGGACCGTGGAGCAAAAACTGTTTTTT
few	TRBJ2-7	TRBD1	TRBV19	CASSNLRPGQGVSYEQYF	TGTGCCAGTAGTAACCTCCGGCCGGGACAGGGGGTTTCCTACGAGCAGTACTTC
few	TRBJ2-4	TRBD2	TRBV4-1	CASSLGLAGKNIQYF	TGCGCCAGCAGCCTAGGACTAGCGGGGAAAAACATTCAGTACTTC
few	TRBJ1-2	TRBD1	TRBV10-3	CAISEPGQGTYGYTF	TGTGCCATCAGTGAGCCGGGACAGGGGACCTATGGCTACACCTTC
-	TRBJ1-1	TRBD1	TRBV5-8	CASSPLGQGNTEAFF	TGTGCCAGCAGCCCGCTTGGACAGGGGAACACTGAAGCTTTCTTT
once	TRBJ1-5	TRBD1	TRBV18	CASSPEGQGEPQHF	TGTGCCAGCTCACCCGAGGGACAGGGCGAGCCCCAGCATTTT
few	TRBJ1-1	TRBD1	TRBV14	CASSRNRPDRLNTEAFF	TGTGCCAGCAGCCGAAACAGACCGGACAGGCTGAACACTGAAGCTTTCTTT
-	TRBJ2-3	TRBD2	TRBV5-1	CASSGRDSIPPTDTQYF	TGCGCCAGCAGCGGGAGGGACTCGATACCCCCCACAGATACGCAGTATTTT
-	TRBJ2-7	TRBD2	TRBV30	CAWSVRGGFWDEQYF	TGTGCCTGGAGTGTACGGGGGGGGTTCTGGGACGAGCAGTACTTC
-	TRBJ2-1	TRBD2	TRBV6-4	CASSDLCLAENNEQFF	TGTGCCAGCAGTGACCTCTGTCTAGCGGAAAACAATGAGCAGTTCTTC
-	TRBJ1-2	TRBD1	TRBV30	CAWSGRGQYYGYTF	TGTGCCTGGAGTGGACGGGGACAGTACTATGGCTACACCTTC
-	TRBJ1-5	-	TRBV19	CASSSRRGVSNQPQHF	TGTGCCAGTAGTTCCAGGCGGGGCGTTAGCAATCAGCCCCAGCATTTT
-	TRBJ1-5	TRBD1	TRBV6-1	CASRRDRVVNQPQHF	TGTGCCAGTAGACGGGACAGGGTGGTCAATCAGCCCCAGCATTTT
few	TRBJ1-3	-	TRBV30	CAWEISGNTIYF	TGTGCCTGGGAGATCTCTGGAAACACCATATATTTT
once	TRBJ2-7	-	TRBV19	CASSLTGGAYEQYF	TGTGCCAGTAGTTTAACAGGGGGGGCCTACGAGCAGTACTTC
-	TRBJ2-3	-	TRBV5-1	CASSLDKDTQYF	TGCGCCAGCAGTCTGGACAAAGATACGCAGTATTTT
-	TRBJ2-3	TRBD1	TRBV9	CASSFGTGSTDTQYF	TGTGCCAGCAGCTTTGGGACAGGTAGCACAGATACGCAGTATTTT
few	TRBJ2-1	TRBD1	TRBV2	CASSLTGQPYNEQFF	TGTGCCAGCAGCCTTACGGGACAGCCCTACAATGAGCAGTTCTTC
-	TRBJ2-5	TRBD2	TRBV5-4	CASSSIAGRPQETQYF	TGTGCCAGCAGTTCGATAGCGGGGAGACCCCAAGAGACCCAGTACTTC
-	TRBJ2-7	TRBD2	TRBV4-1	CASSLTGLAFYEQYF	TGTGCCAGCAGCTTAACCGGACTAGCATTCTACGAGCAGTACTTC
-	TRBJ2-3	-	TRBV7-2	CASSLALLGPDTQYF	TGTGCCAGCAGCTTAGCCTTGTTGGGGCCAGATACGCAGTATTTT
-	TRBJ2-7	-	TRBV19	CASSTNDKTYEQYF	TGTGCCAGTAGTACAAACGACAAGACCTACGAGCAGTACTTC
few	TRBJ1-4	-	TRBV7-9	CASSLGVNEKLFF	TGTGCCAGCAGCTTAGGCGTCAATGAAAAACTGTTTTTT
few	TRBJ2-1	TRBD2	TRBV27	CASSKGLVGGNEQFF	TGTGCCAGCAGCAAAGGACTAGTAGGTGGCAATGAGCAGTTCTTC
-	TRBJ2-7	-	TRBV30	CAWKGVGYEQYF	TGTGCCTGGAAAGGGGTAGGCTACGAGCAGTACTTC
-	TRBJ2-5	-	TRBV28	CASSFLVGSQETQYF	TGTGCCAGCAGTTTTTTGGTGGGGAGTCAAGAGACCCAGTACTTC
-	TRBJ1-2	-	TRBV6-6	CASRQPEVVYGYTF	TGTGCCAGCAGACAACCTGAGGTGGTCTATGGCTACACCTTC
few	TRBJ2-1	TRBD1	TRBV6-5	CASTGQGVYNEQFF	TGTGCCAGCACCGGCCAGGGGGTCTACAATGAGCAGTTCTTC
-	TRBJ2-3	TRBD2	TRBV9	CASSLGLAGADTQYF	TGTGCCAGCAGCCTCGGACTAGCGGGAGCAGATACGCAGTATTTT
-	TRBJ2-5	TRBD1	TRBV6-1	CASSENPGTGSRETQYF	TGTGCCAGCAGTGAAAACCCCGGGACAGGGTCACGAGAGACCCAGTACTTC
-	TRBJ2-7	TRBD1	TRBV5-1	CASSLVQGAKVSYEQYF	TGCGCCAGCAGCTTGGTACAGGGGGCGAAAGTATCCTACGAGCAGTACTTC
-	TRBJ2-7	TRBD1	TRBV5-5	CASSPGQGAYEQYF	TGTGCCAGCAGCCCGGGACAGGGGGCCTACGAGCAGTACTTC
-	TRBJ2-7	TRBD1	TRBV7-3	CASGRDRDNEQYF	TGTGCCAGCGGCCGGGACAGGGATAACGAGCAGTACTTC
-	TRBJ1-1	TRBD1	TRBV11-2	CASSFESGGTEAFF	TGTGCCAGCAGCTTCGAATCAGGGGGCACTGAAGCTTTCTTT
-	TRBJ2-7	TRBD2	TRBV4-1	CASSQVPSGRATYEQYF	TGCGCCAGCAGCCAAGTCCCCTCTGGGAGGGCTACCTACGAGCAGTACTTC
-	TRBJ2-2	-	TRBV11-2	CASSPGTIHLDTGELFF	TGTGCCAGCAGCCCCGGGACAATCCACTTGGACACCGGGGAGCTGTTTTTT
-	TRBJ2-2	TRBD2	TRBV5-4	CASSTQRGGNTGELFF	TGTGCCAGCAGCACGCAGCGGGGGGGAAACACCGGGGAGCTGTTTTTT